The TCR beta chain under discussion was sequenced for a study of T cells in Graves' hyperthyroidism and ophthalmopathy. This CDR3 spans 14 amino acids. Trimming at V came to 5 bases and at J to 5 bases, leaving 4 bases not matched to a gene. Germline V lookup: CDR1 SNHLY, CDR2 FYNNEI. TCR beta CDR3 regions were amplified from RNA. The HTBI primer set was used in a first-round RT-PCR of the TCR CDR3. MiXCR was run by TCRdb on the multiplex PCR reads, yielding one entry per CDR3 protein. This sample has about 250,000 distinct CDR3 sequences, with roughly 22% found just once. The chain uses TRBV2 and TRBJ2-3; TRBD2 agrees at 10 bases. This receptor was taken from a man aged 25 to 40 with Graves' ophthalmopathy. Sequences were obtained from blood. CDR3 residues: CASSTGTSVDTQYF. The DNA for the CDR3 is TGTGCCAGCAGTACCGGGACTAGCGTAGATACGCAGTATTTT.